This TCR beta chain was sequenced during a study of CDR3 diversity in severe acne. From the PCR reads, TCRdb called clonotypes with MiXCR, one entry per CDR3 protein. The table shows more than 80,000 distinct CDR3 sequences, with around 50% occurring only once. V was clipped by 10 bases and J by 6 bases, with 12 bases between them. The CDR3 has 11 residues. Germline V lookup: CDR1 SNHLY, CDR2 FYNNEI. This clonotype was found a few times. What was sequenced was blood. The sequence came from a male donor with severe acne vulgaris. The chain couples TRBV2 to TRBJ1-2, with D tentatively TRBD1 (6 bases). The CDR3 DNA follows: TGTGCCACCATGGGGGGGCATGGCTACACCTTC. Amino acids: CATMGGHGYTF.